This T cell receptor beta chain was recovered during a study of regulatory T cells in long-lasting Graves disease. Study overall: Persistent Graves' disease meant over 5 years of antithyroid drugs with positive TSH receptor antibodies.

CDR3 length: 14 amino acids. Germline lookup yields CDR1 SGHAT and CDR2 FQDESV (reference sequence). V lost 2 bases and J lost 3, with 11 bases in between. The study, taken as a whole, reports: Persistent Graves' patients had lower TCR diversity than newly diagnosed ones. Study of thyroid tissue was not done, with only peripheral blood studied.

Stated time point: persistent/refractory GD, antithyroid drugs over 5 years with positive TRAb. Extracted PBMC RNA gave rise to the TCR library. Arm-PCR of CDR3 regions with iRepertoire HTBI primers generated TCR beta libraries. Via MiXCR, TCRdb re-called the multiplex PCR reads, giving one row per CDR3 protein. Of under 500,000 distinct CDR3 sequences in the sample, 20% were seen once. This clonotype has a count of ten or more. The antigen is unknown. The gene calls are TRBV11-1 and TRBJ2-7; D is possibly TRBD1 (5 bases). The sample consisted of peripheral blood mononuclear cells (PBMCs), taken when the disease was refractory, from a patient treated with antithyroid drugs. The TCR comes from a female donor with Graves disease. The CDR3 DNA is TGTGCCAGCAGCTTAAATCAGGGCAACTACGAGCAGTACTTC. It specifies CASSLNQGNYEQYF.